Below are 22 T cell receptor beta chains sequenced from a single sample in a study of blood T cell repertoires in COVID-19. TCRdb keeps only in-frame clones here, not all; method: immunoSEQ multiplex PCR. The data contain some 250,000 clones, about 80% of them singletons. Input material: peripheral blood. These receptors all come from a woman aged 80 or over with acute or convalescent COVID-19.

This clone came up once. The chain recombines TRBV9 with TRBJ1-6; 9 bases align to TRBD1. V trimming: 3 bases; J trimming: 5 bases; junction bases outside the gene matches: 3. The CDR3 length is 15 residues. The V gene's germline CDR1 is SGDLS and CDR2 YYNGEE. The CDR3 region is CASSARDRDNSPLHF. For the CDR3, the DNA is TGTGCCAGCAGCGCCCGGGACAGGGATAATTCACCCCTCCACTTT.

V usage is TRBV12-3 or TRBV12-4 and J usage is TRBJ1-2, with a tentative D call TRBD1 (5 bases). This CDR3 comprises 12 residues. V was pared by 3 bases and J by 8 bases, with 10 bases between. The CDR3 spells CASSFGRAGYTF. DNA of the CDR3: TGTGCCAGCAGTTTCGGCAGGGCGGGCTACACCTTC.

The table lists this clone with a count of one. This chain uses TRBV6-2 or TRBV6-3 with TRBJ1-5; the D gene is possibly TRBD1 (5 bases). Germline lookup yields CDR1 MNHEY and CDR2 SVGEGT. The CDR3 contains 13 residues. V shed 5 bases and J shed 5 bases, with 10 bases lying between them. CDR3 bases: TGTGCCAGCAGTGGGGGGTCTTATCAGCCCCAGCATTTT. It codes for CASSGGSYQPQHF.

This chain connects TRBV2 to TRBJ2-1; 7 positions match TRBD2. Trimming took 2 bases from V and 4 from J; bases not matched to a gene: 5. The germline gives CDR1 SNHLY, CDR2 FYNNEI. This CDR3 contains 15 residues. The DNA of the CDR3 is TGTGCCAGCAGTGAATTGGGGGAGGGGTACAATGAGCAGTTCTTC. It codes for CASSELGEGYNEQFF.

The chain has TRBV3-1 (or the pseudogene TRBV3-2) and TRBJ2-7; TRBD2 matches at 13 bases. The germline V gene encodes CDR1 LGHDT and CDR2 YNNKEL (reference sequence). This CDR3 has 18 residues. The junction had 10 bases not matched to a gene; V was cut back by 1 base and J by 4 bases. CDR3 DNA: TGTGCCAGCAGCCAAGGTCTCCCTACTAGCGGGAGGGCTTACGAGCAGTACTTC. Translating it yields CASSQGLPTSGRAYEQYF.

This clone has more than one count but fewer than ten. The chain's CDR3 is CASGRDSPLHF. In nucleotides, the CDR3 is TGTGCCAGCGGGAGGGATTCACCCCTCCACTTT. The chain is built from TRBV6-6 and TRBJ1-6; D gene unclear. V lost 8 bases, J lost 8 bases, and 7 bases lay in between. CDR1 MNHNY and CDR2 SVGAGI come from the germline V gene (reference sequence). The CDR3 consists of 11 residues.

This clone was observed once. V usage is TRBV9 and J usage is TRBJ2-7; 10 bases agree with TRBD1. Germline assignment: CDR1 SGDLS and CDR2 YYNGEE. The CDR3 length is 15 residues. The V segment lost 0 bases and the J segment 2 bases; nucleotides outside the gene matches: 2. CDR3 amino acids: CASSVGGTGAYEQYF. DNA of the CDR3: TGTGCCAGCAGCGTAGGGGGGACAGGGGCCTACGAGCAGTACTTC.

This rearrangement joins TRBV19 to TRBJ2-5; 13 positions agree with TRBD2. V dropped 4 bases and J dropped 4; count of bases not matched to a gene: 12. The CDR3 contains 18 residues. From germline, CDR1 is LNHDA and CDR2 SQIVND (reference sequence). CDR3 bases: TGTGCCAGTAGTACACGGACTAGCGGGAGTCTTTGGGGAGAGACCCAGTACTTC. Protein product: CASSTRTSGSLWGETQYF.

J is TRBJ1-6 and V is TRBV2; the match to TRBD1 covers 7 bases. Trimming at V came to 6 bases and at J to 7 bases, leaving 6 bases not matched to a gene. This CDR3 has 14 amino acids. Germline CDR1 SNHLY, CDR2 FYNNEI. CDR3 amino acids: CASRFWDRNSPLHF. CDR3 bases: TGTGCCAGCAGATTCTGGGACAGAAATTCACCCCTCCACTTT.

This chain links TRBV19 with TRBJ1-6, with a weak D call TRBD1 (5 bases). The CDR3 is made up of 17 amino acids. Germline lookup yields CDR1 LNHDA and CDR2 SQIVND (reference sequence). V shed 3 bases and J shed 5 bases, with 17 bases lying between them. CDR3 loop: CASSILRGGGDNSPLHF. As DNA, the CDR3 is TGTGCCAGTAGTATCCTCCGTGGGGGGGGAGATAATTCACCCCTCCACTTT.

This clone was observed a few times. The chain couples TRBV20-1 to TRBJ2-7; no clear D. Trimming removed 6 bases from V and 5 bases from J, with 11 bases in between. Germline V CDR1 and CDR2: DFQATT, SNEGSKA (reference sequence). This CDR3 is built from 11 residues. The CDR3 DNA follows: TGCAGTGCGAGGAGAACGGACGAGCAGTACTTC. It specifies CSARRTDEQYF.

This rearrangement joins TRBV19 to TRBJ2-7, with 8 bases matching TRBD1. The J segment lost 6 bases and the V segment lost 5 bases, leaving 6 bases of the junction unmatched. The CDR3 spans 13 residues. Germline CDR1 reads LNHDA; CDR2 reads SQIVND (reference sequence). In DNA form, the CDR3 reads TGTGCCAGTAGTCGGACAGGGATGGGCGAGCAGTACTTC. This encodes CASSRTGMGEQYF.

This chain uses TRBV19 with TRBJ2-7; 9 nucleotides line up with TRBD2. V gave up 2 bases and J gave up 5 bases; unmatched junction bases: 7. CDR1 LNHDA and CDR2 SQIVND come from the germline V gene (reference sequence). There are 15 residues in the CDR3. The chain's CDR3 is CASSISPRGRDEQYF. In DNA form, the CDR3 reads TGTGCCAGTAGTATATCCCCTCGCGGGAGGGACGAGCAGTACTTC.

This rearrangement joins TRBV2 to TRBJ2-3; 9 bases line up with TRBD1. Germline V gene lookup returns CDR1 SNHLY and CDR2 FYNNEI. This CDR3 has 15 amino acids. Losses at the gene ends were 0 bases for V and 3 bases for J; bases not matched to a gene: 1. CDR3 protein: CASSEAGTGTDTQYF. The DNA for the CDR3 is TGTGCCAGCAGTGAAGCCGGGACAGGGACAGATACGCAGTATTTT.

The chain is built from TRBV28 and TRBJ1-1; D is unresolved. The CDR3 has 14 amino acids. The germline gives CDR1 MDHEN, CDR2 SYDVKM. V shed 6 bases and J shed 1 base, with 12 bases lying between them. CDR3 amino acids: CASSGPPPNTEAFF. CDR3 in DNA: TGTGCCAGCAGCGGTCCACCGCCGAACACTGAAGCTTTCTTT.

The V and J genes are TRBV30 and TRBJ2-1; 7 nucleotides line up with TRBD2. V lost 4 bases and J lost 5; bases outside the gene matches: 17. The CDR3 extends over 17 amino acids. Germline V lookup: CDR1 GTSNPN, CDR2 SVGIG (reference sequence). The CDR3 DNA sequence: TGTGCCTGGACCCGGGGGGTATTTAGCGGAAGACACAATGAGCAGTTCTTC. Translating it yields CAWTRGVFSGRHNEQFF.

A few counts support this clone. The chain has TRBV29-1 and TRBJ1-1; 9 bases line up with TRBD1. This CDR3 is built from 12 residues. The V segment lost 5 bases and the J segment 7 bases; nucleotides outside the gene matches: 5. Looked up from germline, CDR1 is SQVTM and CDR2 is ANQGSEA. CDR3 nucleotides: TGCAGCGTTCTCCGGGACAGGGTTGAAGCTTTCTTT. Translating it yields CSVLRDRVEAFF.

This clone turned up a few times. The CDR3 nucleotides are TGTGCCAGCAGGGCATTGGGCTATGGCTACACCTTC. As protein: CASRALGYGYTF. The chain joins TRBV19 to TRBJ1-2, with D perhaps TRBD1 (5 bases). CDR3 length equals 12 residues. Germline CDR1 is LNHDA and CDR2 is SQIVND (reference sequence). V was pared by 9 bases and J by 4 bases, with 12 bases between.

The chain has TRBV2 and TRBJ1-2; 7 bases agree with TRBD1. With 2 bases clipped from V and 1 base from J, the junction kept 4 bases outside the gene matches. The CDR3 length is 15 residues. The germline V gene encodes CDR1 SNHLY and CDR2 FYNNEI. CDR3 bases: TGTGCCAGCAGTGAATCTTCAGGGGGTAACTATGGCTACACCTTC. This encodes CASSESSGGNYGYTF.

V is TRBV3-1 (or the pseudogene TRBV3-2) and J is TRBJ1-4; D uncertain. V was pared by 3 bases and J by 8 bases, with 7 bases between. Looked up from germline, CDR1 is LGHDT and CDR2 is YNNKEL (reference sequence). The length of the CDR3 is 12 residues. The CDR3 DNA sequence: TGTGCCAGCAGCCACCTTGGCGAAAAACTGTTTTTT. Translating it yields CASSHLGEKLFF.

This clone was observed a few times. The gene calls are TRBV29-1 and TRBJ1-2; 7 bases fit TRBD1. This CDR3 has 13 amino acids. V dropped 5 bases and J dropped 3; count of bases not matched to a gene: 6. Germline CDR1 is SQVTM and CDR2 is ANQGSEA. For the CDR3, the DNA is TGCAGCGTTCGACAGGGTATCTACTATGGCTACACCTTC. This gives the protein CSVRQGIYYGYTF.

This chain links TRBV5-1 with TRBJ2-3, with D maybe TRBD2 (6 bases). The CDR3 contains 17 residues. V was shortened by 0 bases and J by 0 bases, with 14 bases between the two germline ends. Per the germline V gene, CDR1 is SGHRS and CDR2 is YFSETQ. The CDR3 DNA follows: TGCGCCAGCAGCTTGGGACTAGGTCCTCAAAGCACAGATACGCAGTATTTT. Amino acids: CASSLGLGPQSTDTQYF.